Each of the 21 T cell receptor beta chains below was sequenced from the same sample in a study of OX40 agonist ivuxolimab in advanced cancers. Repertoires were generated with immunoSEQ multiplex PCR, while TCRdb's copy carries only in-frame clones and drops some. The sample contains approximately 70,000 clones, about 91% of which appear only once. The source material was CD4+ or CD8+ T cells sorted from blood, sampled in a trial of the OX40 agonist ivuxolimab. These receptors came from an adult with an advanced solid tumor such as melanoma, head and neck, liver or kidney cancer.

CDR3 nucleotide sequence: TGTGCCAGTAGTATAATAGGGAGTAACACTGAAGCTTTCTTT. Translating it yields CASSIIGSNTEAFF. This sequence joins TRBV19 and TRBJ1-1; D remains ambiguous. CDR1 is LNHDA, CDR2 SQIVND, per germline (reference sequence). The V and J ends lost 2 bases and 2 bases respectively, with 9 bases between them. CDR3 size: 14 residues.

This clone was observed a handful of times. The chain has TRBV19 and TRBJ1-2; D is unresolved. Trimming shortened V by 6 bases and J by 0 bases, and 5 bases separated the two germline ends. This CDR3 has 12 residues. Germline CDR1 LNHDA, CDR2 SQIVND (reference sequence). CDR3 sequence: CASRPANYGYTF. CDR3 DNA sequence: TGTGCCAGTAGACCGGCTAACTATGGCTACACCTTC.

This sequence joins TRBV11-2 and TRBJ2-7; possible D gene TRBD1, 5 bases. The V and J ends lost 1 base and 3 bases respectively, with 10 bases between them. CDR1 and CDR2 from the germline V gene are SGHAT and FQNNGV. The CDR3 has 14 residues. CDR3 coding DNA: TGTGCCAGCAGCTTAGTTCAGGGCAGCTACGAGCAGTACTTC. Amino acid sequence: CASSLVQGSYEQYF.

The chain uses TRBV5-5 and TRBJ2-3; D may be TRBD2 (6 bases). Germline V gene sequence: CDR1 SGHKS, CDR2 YYEKEE (reference sequence). V was trimmed by 2 bases and J by 0 bases, leaving 7 bases between them. CDR3 length: 14 amino acids. The CDR3 here is CASSLSGSTDTQYF. In DNA, the CDR3 is TGTGCCAGCAGCTTAAGCGGGAGCACAGATACGCAGTATTTT.

The chain couples TRBV2 to TRBJ2-7; D possibly corresponds to TRBD2 (5 bases). Between the trimmed V and J ends, which lost 3 bases and 3 bases, there was a span of 15 bases. The CDR3 runs to 15 residues. Looked up from germline, CDR1 is SNHLY and CDR2 is FYNNEI. As DNA, the CDR3 is TGTGCCAGCAGTGATCCGACCCAGAGCGGCTACGAGCAGTACTTC. Its translation is CASSDPTQSGYEQYF.

The chain joins TRBV10-3 to TRBJ1-6; a possible D gene is TRBD1 (6 bases). Looked up from germline, CDR1 is ENHRY and CDR2 is SYGVKD. V gave up 0 bases and J gave up 8 bases, with 8 bases separating them. The CDR3 runs to 14 residues. The DNA for the CDR3 is TGTGCCATCAGTGAGTCCCCAGGGGATTCACCCCTCCACTTT. Translated, it gives CAISESPGDSPLHF.

This clone was recorded only once. The chain joins TRBV5-8 to TRBJ1-5; 7 bases fit TRBD1. The CDR3 runs 16 residues. Germline CDR1 reads SGHTS; CDR2 reads YDEGEE. V gave up 4 bases and J gave up 0 bases; unmatched junction bases: 7. CDR3 residues: CASSPTGDFSNQPQHF. The CDR3 nucleotides are TGTGCCAGCAGCCCCACAGGGGACTTTAGCAATCAGCCCCAGCATTTT.

Of note for this clone: The same CDR3 arises from other DNA sequences in this sample as well. V and J are TRBV18 and TRBJ2-2; the D gene is possibly TRBD1 (6 bases). The CDR3 spans 15 residues. Germline V gene data show CDR1 as KGHSH and CDR2 as LQKENI. With 3 bases removed from V and 1 base from J, the gap between germline ends came to 9 bases. The CDR3 DNA reads TGTGCCAGCTCACCGCCGGGACAGAACACCGGGGAGCTGTTTTTT. Protein: CASSPPGQNTGELFF.

V is TRBV12-5 and J is TRBJ2-3; 7 nucleotides match TRBD1. Trimming took 4 bases from V and 2 from J; bases not matched to a gene: 3. CDR1 is LGHNT and CDR2 is FRNRAP in the germline V gene. CDR3 length: 14 residues. CDR3 DNA sequence: TGTGCTAGTGGTTCAGGGGGTGACACAGATACGCAGTATTTT. It specifies CASGSGGDTDTQYF.

The gene calls are TRBV10-1 and TRBJ2-1; 8 nucleotides agree with TRBD2. This CDR3 contains 13 residues. V shed 4 bases and J 7 bases; nucleotides not matched to a gene: 3. The germline V gene encodes CDR1 WNHNN and CDR2 SYGVQD (reference sequence). CDR3 nucleotides: TGCGCCAGCAGTGGGACTAGCTTGAATGAGCAGTTCTTC. Amino acid sequence: CASSGTSLNEQFF.

V and J are TRBV29-1 and TRBJ2-7, with no clear D. The CDR3 is 13 residues long. From germline, CDR1 is SQVTM and CDR2 ANQGSEA. Trimming removed 5 bases from V and 0 bases from J, with 11 bases in between. The CDR3, as DNA: TGCAGCGTTTCCGCGATAGGCTCCTACGAGCAGTACTTC. Residues: CSVSAIGSYEQYF.

The chain is built from TRBV6-1 and TRBJ1-2, with TRBD1 as a possible D gene (5 bases). V lost 2 bases and J lost 1, with 8 bases in between. This CDR3 contains 14 residues. The germline CDR1 and CDR2 sequences are MNHNS and SASEGT. The CDR3 sequence is CASSERGFNYGYTF. The CDR3, as DNA: TGTGCCAGCAGTGAACGGGGGTTTAACTATGGCTACACCTTC.

The gene calls are TRBV2 and TRBJ1-6, with unresolved D. Trimming pared 2 bases from V and 7 bases from J, leaving 9 bases between. This CDR3 comprises 14 residues. Germline CDR1 is SNHLY and CDR2 is FYNNEI. The CDR3 protein is CASSERQANSPLHF. CDR3 DNA: TGTGCCAGCAGTGAACGGCAGGCGAATTCACCCCTCCACTTT.

The chain employs TRBV5-5 and TRBJ1-1; D call uncertain. The V gene lost 1 base and the J gene lost 4 bases, with 11 bases spanning the gap. Germline V CDR1 and CDR2: SGHKS, YYEKEE (reference sequence). The CDR3 sequence is 14 residues long. CDR3 in amino acids: CASSLWAEGTEAFF. The CDR3 nucleotides read TGTGCCAGCAGCTTGTGGGCCGAGGGCACTGAAGCTTTCTTT.

The J gene is TRBJ2-3, the V gene TRBV5-1; TRBD1 might be the D (5 bases). Between the trimmed V and J ends, which lost 4 bases and 2 bases, there was a span of 8 bases. The CDR3 totals 13 residues. The germline V gene encodes CDR1 SGHRS and CDR2 YFSETQ. The chain's CDR3 is CASSPGNTDTQYF. DNA for the CDR3: TGCGCCAGCAGCCCAGGGAACACAGATACGCAGTATTTT.

This chain connects TRBV5-4 to TRBJ2-7; D may be TRBD1 (5 bases). The germline V gene has CDR1 SGHNT and CDR2 YYREEE (reference sequence). Trimming took off 1 base at V and 2 bases at J, with 16 bases between the two ends. This CDR3 comprises 16 residues. CDR3 sequence: CASSLSAGQSTYEQYF. The CDR3 nucleotides are TGTGCCAGCAGCTTGTCCGCTGGACAATCGACCTACGAGCAGTACTTC. The full variable domain, its missing parts supplied by reference TRBV5-4 and TRBJ2-7, is ETGVTQSPTHLIKTRGQQVTLRCSSQSGHNTVSWYQQALGQGPQFIFQYYREEENGRGNFPPRFSGLQFPNYSSELNVNALELDDSALYLCASSLSAGQSTYEQYFGPGTRLTVT.

CDR3 region: CASSFGTGSYEQYF. CDR3 bases: TGCGCCAGCAGCTTTGGGACAGGTTCCTACGAGCAGTACTTC. This chain connects TRBV5-1 to TRBJ2-7, with 8 bases identical to TRBD1. The CDR3 loop spans 14 amino acids. Trimming took 2 bases from V and 1 from J; bases not matched to a gene: 2. CDR1 is SGHRS and CDR2 is YFSETQ in the germline V gene.

CDR3 in DNA: TGTGCCTGGAGAAGACAGGGGCCCCCCACAGATACGCAGTATTTT. The encoded protein is CAWRRQGPPTDTQYF. The V call is TRBV30, the J call TRBJ2-3; 8 bases align to TRBD1. Germline loops: CDR1 GTSNPN, CDR2 SVGIG (reference sequence). The CDR3 has 15 amino acids. V trimming: 3 bases; J trimming: 2 bases; junction bases outside the gene matches: 7.

V usage is TRBV9 and J usage is TRBJ2-5, with D maybe TRBD2 (6 bases). V dropped 4 bases and J dropped 5 bases, with 21 bases sitting between them. Germline V gene lookup returns CDR1 SGDLS and CDR2 YYNGEE. The CDR3 is 16 residues long. The CDR3 is CASSFMGGPLGETQYF. The DNA for the CDR3 is TGTGCCAGCAGCTTCATGGGAGGCCCTTTGGGGGAGACCCAGTACTTC. Full variable domain (rest looked up from reference TRBV9 and TRBJ2-5): DSGVTQTPKHLITATGQRVTLRCSPRSGDLSVYWYQQSLDQGLQFLIQYYNGEERAKGNILERFSAQQFPDLHSELNLSSLELGDSALYFCASSFMGGPLGETQYFGPGTRLLVL.

This clone was detected once. This chain uses TRBV10-3 with TRBJ1-1; perhaps TRBD1 as D (6 bases). From germline, CDR1 is ENHRY and CDR2 SYGVKD. The CDR3 runs 15 residues. V was trimmed by 5 bases and J by 1 base, leaving 14 bases between them. The CDR3 nucleotides are TGTGCCATCAGTATGGGGACAAACCAGAACACTGAAGCTTTCTTT. Translated: CAISMGTNQNTEAFF.

This clone showed up just once. The V and J genes are TRBV29-1 and TRBJ2-7, with D tentatively TRBD2 (5 bases). From germline, CDR1 is SQVTM and CDR2 ANQGSEA. The CDR3 has 11 residues. For the CDR3, the DNA is TGCAGTGTAGCCGGGACCTACGAGCAGTACTTC. Its protein is CSVAGTYEQYF.